This entry lists 22 T cell receptor beta chains sequenced from one sample in a study of T cells in women clearing cervical HPV infection. The assay was immunoSEQ multiplex PCR, and TCRdb's table has in-frame clones only and misses some. The listing records 25,000 to 35,000 clones. The sequencing input was blood buffy coat. All receptors derive from a woman between 18 and 70 years old with a cervical HPV16 infection that either progressed to CIN3+ or cleared (not recorded which).

Comment on this clone: The read halts 3 residues ahead of the CDR3 end, with the missing end drawn from the germline J gene. The chain employs TRBV2 and TRBJ1-2; D is perhaps TRBD1 (6 bases). Germline loops: CDR1 SNHLY, CDR2 FYNNEI. This CDR3 is built from 14 residues. CDR3 sequence: CASSESHRAEGYTF. CDR3 DNA, as far as it was read: TGTGCCAGCAGTGAATCCCACAGGGCCGAGGGC.

Note on this clone: Read coverage stops 3 residues before the CDR3 terminus; the germline J gene supplies the remainder. The chain uses TRBV4-2 and TRBJ2-5; D is possibly TRBD1 (6 bases). CDR1 and CDR2 (germline): LGHNA, YNFKEQ. The CDR3 is 16 amino acids. V dropped 3 bases and J dropped 1 base, with 15 bases sitting between them. CDR3 in amino acids: CASSQSSQGLQETQYF. The DNA read from the CDR3 is TGTGCCAGCAGCCAGTCCTCACAGGGTCTCCAAGAGACC.

A note on this clone: The CDR3 end falls 3 residues outside the read, so it is completed with the germline J gene. The V call is TRBV18, the J call TRBJ2-4; no clear D gene. The germline V gene encodes CDR1 KGHSH and CDR2 LQKENI. The CDR3 length is 12 residues. The part of the CDR3 DNA that was read is TGTGCCAGCTCACCTGAGAACTATGGT. Translating it yields CASSPENYG. The CDR3 reads in full as CASSPENYGQYF.

Details on this clone: The read halts 3 residues ahead of the CDR3 end, with the missing end drawn from the germline J gene. The rearrangement uses TRBV7-2 and TRBJ2-1, with 8 bases lining up with TRBD1. The ends lost 5 bases at V and 7 bases at J; junction bases unmatched: 7. CDR3 length equals 14 residues. Germline assignment: CDR1 SGHTA and CDR2 FQGNSA. CDR3 loop: CASSPDRGQNEQFF. CDR3 DNA, as far as it was read: TGTGCCAGCAGCCCTGACAGGGGTCAAAATGAG.

As concerns this clone: Read sequence stops 3 residues before the CDR3 end, and the germline J gene provides the missing end. The J gene is TRBJ2-7, the V gene TRBV20-1, with 8 bases that match TRBD1. J gave up 4 bases and V 0 bases, and 5 bases lay outside the gene matches. This CDR3 contains 14 residues. CDR1 is DFQATT, CDR2 SNEGSKA, per germline (reference sequence). The CDR3 spells CSARDATGGYEQYF. The part of the CDR3 DNA that was read is TGCAGTGCTAGAGATGCTACAGGGGGTTACGAG.

Worth noting for this clone: The CDR3 end lies 3 residues beyond the end of the read and is filled in from the germline J gene. The chain combines TRBV7-3 with TRBJ2-3, with D uncertain. V was cut by 5 bases and J by 0 bases, with 9 bases left in between. This CDR3 region has 14 residues. Germline CDR1 is SGHTA and CDR2 is FQGTGA. CDR3 residues: CASSPSTSTDTQYF. Partial CDR3 DNA: TGTGCCAGCAGCCCTTCGACTAGCACAGATACG.

In regard to this clone: The read gets to within 3 residues of the CDR3 end, and the germline J gene fills in the rest. The chain uses TRBV7-6 and TRBJ2-5, with 7 bases identical to TRBD1. Germline values: CDR1 SGHVS, CDR2 FNYEAQ. V shed 0 bases and J 5 bases; nucleotides not matched to a gene: 9. The CDR3 is 16 residues long. Partial CDR3 DNA: TGTGCCAGCAGCTTAGCTCCGACAGGGTTGGGGGAGACC. Translated, it gives CASSLAPTGLGET. The whole CDR3 reads CASSLAPTGLGETQYF. Supplemented by reference TRBV7-6 and TRBJ2-5, the full variable domain reads GAGVSQSPRYKVTKRGQDVALRCDPISGHVSLYWYRQALGQGPEFLTYFNYEAQQDKSGLPNDRFSAERPEGSISTLTIQRTEQRDSAMYRCASSLAPTGLGETQYFGPGTRLLVL.

Note on this clone: The read falls 3 residues short of the CDR3 end, and the missing part is taken from the germline J gene. The J gene is TRBJ2-3, the V gene TRBV20-1, with a possible D match to TRBD2 (7 bases). V lost 2 bases to trimming and J lost 5 bases, with 14 bases between them. Germline V gene sequence: CDR1 DFQATT, CDR2 SNEGSKA (reference sequence). This CDR3 is built from 14 residues. CDR3 DNA (partial): TGCAGTGCTAGACTGGGGGGGGCGAAAGATACG. This gives the protein CSARLGGAKDT. The entire CDR3 protein is CSARLGGAKDTQYF.

As concerns this clone: The read halts 3 residues ahead of the CDR3 end, with the missing end drawn from the germline J gene. V is TRBV19 and J is TRBJ1-1; 7 bases are a match to TRBD1. There are 15 residues in the CDR3. Germline trimming cut 6 bases from V and 1 base from J; bases unmatched to any gene: 8. From germline, CDR1 is LNHDA and CDR2 SQIVND (reference sequence). The CDR3 DNA, read in part, is TGTGCCAGTAGGCCGCCAGGGGGGAAGAACACTGAA. Translated, it gives CASRPPGGKNTE. The whole CDR3 reads CASRPPGGKNTEAFF.

About this clone itself: The observed sequence ends 3 residues before the CDR3 terminus, with the missing tail filled in from the germline J gene. V is TRBV25-1 and J is TRBJ2-1; tentative D call: TRBD2 (7 bases). Germline CDR1 MGHDK, CDR2 SYGVNS. The CDR3 is 14 residues long. Deletions cut 6 bases from V and 6 bases from J, with 15 bases between. CDR3: CASSSWGGGNEQFF. CDR3 DNA (partial): TGTGCCAGCAGCTCCTGGGGAGGGGGCAATGAG.

The CDR3 DNA, read in part, is TGTGCCAGCAGCGTAATGGGACTACCCTCCTACGAG. It codes for CASSVMGLPSYE. The whole CDR3 region reads CASSVMGLPSYEQYF. The chain links TRBV9 to TRBJ2-7, with TRBD2 identical over 7 bases. The CDR3 goes on 3 residues after the read ends, and that part is filled in from the germline J gene. The CDR3 has 15 amino acids. Germline loops: CDR1 SGDLS, CDR2 YYNGEE. The ends lost 1 base at V and 0 bases at J; junction bases unmatched: 4.

Comments on this clone: The read terminates 3 residues ahead of where the CDR3 ends, so the germline J gene completes it. V usage is TRBV20-1 and J usage is TRBJ1-2; a weak D match, TRBD1 (6 bases). The CDR3 spans 16 residues. Germline V gene lookup returns CDR1 DFQATT and CDR2 SNEGSKA (reference sequence). V lost 5 bases and J 0 bases, leaving 19 bases between the germline ends. CDR3 bases read: TGCAGTGCTCGCACCGGGACAACCCTAGCTAACTATGGC. The encoded protein is CSARTGTTLANYG. The entire CDR3 protein is CSARTGTTLANYGYTF.

As to this clone: Read coverage stops 3 residues before the CDR3 terminus; the germline J gene supplies the remainder. The gene calls are TRBV13 and TRBJ1-1; 8 nucleotides match TRBD1. V trimming: 4 bases; J trimming: 5 bases; junction bases outside the gene matches: 3. Germline-derived CDR1 and CDR2 are PRHDT and FYEKMQ (reference sequence). The length of the CDR3 is 13 residues. CDR3 amino acids: CASSSTGVTEAFF. The CDR3 DNA, read in part, is TGTGCCAGCAGCTCGACAGGGGTTACTGAA.

In regard to this clone: The CDR3 end falls 3 residues outside the read, so it is completed with the germline J gene. This chain links TRBV29-1 with TRBJ2-1; 12 nucleotides line up with TRBD2. J gave up 6 bases and V 6 bases, and 12 bases lay outside the gene matches. CDR3 length equals 16 residues. CDR1 is SQVTM and CDR2 is ANQGSEA in the germline V gene. This chain's CDR3 is CSVWGETSGSGNEQFF. The covered CDR3 bases are TGCAGCGTCTGGGGAGAGACTAGCGGGAGCGGCAATGAG.

In the case of this clone: Sequencing ends 3 residues short of the CDR3 end; the germline J gene provides the rest. The J gene is TRBJ2-7, the V gene TRBV2; maybe TRBD1 (5 bases). Germline assignment: CDR1 SNHLY and CDR2 FYNNEI. V lost 9 bases and J 4 bases, leaving 10 bases between the germline ends. The CDR3 extends over 11 amino acids. The sequenced part of the CDR3 DNA is TGTGCCAGTAAAAGGGGATACGAG. Protein product: CASKRGYE. From start to end, the CDR3 is CASKRGYEQYF.

As concerns this clone: The CDR3 is cut off 3 residues early in the read; its end comes from the germline J gene. The chain joins TRBV6-4 to TRBJ2-1, with 11 positions matching TRBD2. The CDR3 loop spans 16 amino acids. Trimming took 6 bases from V and 0 from J; bases not matched to a gene: 4. The germline gives CDR1 MRHNA, CDR2 SNTAGT. Here the CDR3 reads CASSRTSGSSYNEQFF. Incomplete CDR3 DNA: TGTGCCAGCAGCCGTACTAGCGGGAGCTCCTACAATGAG.

The CDR3 is CASSLQGSGNQPQHF. CDR3 bases read: TGTGCCAGCAGCCTACAGGGGTCGGGCAATCAGCCC. The genes are TRBV5-5 and TRBJ1-5, with 7 bases matching TRBD1. The read terminates 3 residues before the CDR3 end, so the remaining end is supplied by the germline J gene. The CDR3 length is 15 residues. V lost 4 bases to trimming and J lost 2 bases; unmatched junction nucleotides: 6. CDR1 is SGHKS and CDR2 is YYEKEE in the germline V gene (reference sequence).

With respect to this clone: Coverage ceases 3 residues before the CDR3 finishes, and the germline J gene fills in the end. The chain links TRBV20-1 to TRBJ2-3; 10 nucleotides line up with TRBD2. V shed 2 bases and J 3 bases; nucleotides not matched to a gene: 11. The CDR3 length is 17 residues. Germline V CDR1 and CDR2: DFQATT, SNEGSKA (reference sequence). CDR3: CSARPAGGELRTDTQYF. Incomplete CDR3 DNA: TGCAGTGCTAGACCAGCGGGAGGGGAACTAAGGACAGATACG.

As concerns this clone: The missing CDR3 end, 3 residues past where the read stops, is filled in from the germline J gene. The rearrangement uses TRBV19 and TRBJ2-1, with 11 bases lining up with TRBD2. This CDR3 comprises 15 residues. V gave up 10 bases and J gave up 7 bases; unmatched junction bases: 12. CDR1 and CDR2 from the germline V gene are LNHDA and SQIVND (reference sequence). The CDR3 loop reads CATRIAGGPRNEQFF. Partial CDR3 DNA: TGTGCCACCCGAATAGCGGGAGGGCCGAGAAATGAG.

In regard to this clone: The read falls 3 residues short of the CDR3 end, and the missing part is taken from the germline J gene. This chain connects TRBV9 to TRBJ2-1; 9 positions match TRBD2. This CDR3 spans 17 amino acids. CDR1 is SGDLS and CDR2 is YYNGEE in the germline V gene. J was trimmed by 4 bases and V by 0 bases; bases with no gene match: 8. Partial CDR3 DNA: TGTGCCAGCAGCGTAGGCCCAGCGGGGGGTCTATACAATGAG. This sequence encodes CASSVGPAGGLYNE. The entire CDR3 reads CASSVGPAGGLYNEQFF.

Details on this clone: The read ends 3 residues before the CDR3 terminus; that terminus is restored from the germline J gene. The chain uses TRBV7-6 and TRBJ2-5, with TRBD2 identical over 8 bases. The length of the CDR3 is 13 residues. The V and J ends lost 6 bases and 3 bases, in that order; junction bases with no gene match: 3. Germline CDR1 is SGHVS and CDR2 is FNYEAQ. This chain's CDR3 is CASRFGGEETQYF. The covered CDR3 bases are TGTGCCAGCAGATTCGGGGGGGAAGAGACC.

A note on this clone: The read halts 3 residues ahead of the CDR3 end, with the missing end drawn from the germline J gene. This chain links TRBV27 with TRBJ2-7; TRBD2 agrees at 13 bases. Germline V gives CDR1 MNHEY, CDR2 SMNVEV (reference sequence). J lost 0 bases, V lost 6 bases, and 5 bases had no gene match. The CDR3 runs to 16 residues. The sequenced CDR3 bases are TGTGCCAGCAGACCCAGGACTAGCGGGAGCTCCTACGAG. This sequence encodes CASRPRTSGSSYE. The whole CDR3 sequence is CASRPRTSGSSYEQYF.